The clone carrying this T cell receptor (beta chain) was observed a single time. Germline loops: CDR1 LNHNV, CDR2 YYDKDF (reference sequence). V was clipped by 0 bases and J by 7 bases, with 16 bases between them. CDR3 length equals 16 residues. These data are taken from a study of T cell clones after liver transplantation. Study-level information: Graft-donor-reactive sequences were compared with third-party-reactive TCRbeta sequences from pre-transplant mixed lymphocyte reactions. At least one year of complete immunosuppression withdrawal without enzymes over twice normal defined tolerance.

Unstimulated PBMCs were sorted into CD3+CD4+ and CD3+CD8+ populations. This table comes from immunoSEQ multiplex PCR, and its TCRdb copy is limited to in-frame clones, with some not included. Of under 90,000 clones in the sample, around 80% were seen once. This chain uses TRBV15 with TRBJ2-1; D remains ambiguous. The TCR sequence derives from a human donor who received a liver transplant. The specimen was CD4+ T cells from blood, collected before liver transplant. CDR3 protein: CATSRDLGRIRNEQFF. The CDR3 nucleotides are TGTGCCACCAGCAGAGATCTGGGTAGGATCAGGAATGAGCAGTTCTTC.